The source of this T cell receptor beta chain is a study of blood T cell repertoires in COVID-19. All enrollees were roughly 18 to 89 years old and from around 25 US areas. Which cohort a participant joined came from the clinical history participants gave. Original data processing: Using reference gene primer amplification, nucleated cell counts were estimated. Assay: immunoSEQ multiplex PCR; the TCRdb copy retains only in-frame clones and omits some. V, J and clone size derive from that table, while D and trimming were established from the DNA sequence. This sample has roughly 250,000 clones; over 80% occur once, and the top ten carry roughly 1.2%. Trimming pared 0 bases from V and 3 bases from J, leaving 11 bases between. Germline V gene data show CDR1 as GTSNPN and CDR2 as SVGIG (reference sequence). CDR3 length: 15 residues.

J is TRBJ2-2 and V is TRBV30; possibly TRBD2 for D (6 bases). The sample consisted of PBMCs or T cells enriched from blood (not recorded which). The origin of this receptor is a human donor in a cohort exposed to, infected with or recovered from COVID-19 (not recorded which). The donor label of this sample is uncertain. The CDR3 nucleotides are TGTGCCTGGAGTGTAGTGGCGGGGTACACCGGGGAGCTGTTTTTT. Translated, it gives CAWSVVAGYTGELFF. Based on the CDR3 plus reference TRBV30 and TRBJ2-2, the full variable domain is SQTIHQWPATLVQPVGSPLSLECTVEGTSNPNLYWYRQAAGRGLQLLFYSVGIGQISSEVPQNLSASRPQDRQFILSSKKLLLSDSGFYLCAWSVVAGYTGELFFGEGSRLTVL.